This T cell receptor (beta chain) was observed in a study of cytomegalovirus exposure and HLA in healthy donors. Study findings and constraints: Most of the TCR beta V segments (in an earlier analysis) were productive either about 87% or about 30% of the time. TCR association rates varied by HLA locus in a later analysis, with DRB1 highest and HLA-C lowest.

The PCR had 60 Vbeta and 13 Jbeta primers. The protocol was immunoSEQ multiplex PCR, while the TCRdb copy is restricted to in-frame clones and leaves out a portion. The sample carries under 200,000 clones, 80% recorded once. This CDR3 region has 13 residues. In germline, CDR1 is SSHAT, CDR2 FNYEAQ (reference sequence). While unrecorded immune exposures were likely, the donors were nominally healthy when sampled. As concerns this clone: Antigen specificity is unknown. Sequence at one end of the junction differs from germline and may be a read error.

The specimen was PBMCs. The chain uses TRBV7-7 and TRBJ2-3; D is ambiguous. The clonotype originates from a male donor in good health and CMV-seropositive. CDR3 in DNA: TGTGCTAGCAGCTTAGACTTCACAGATACGCAGTATTTT. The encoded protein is CASSLDFTDTQYF.